These 29 T cell receptor beta chains were sequenced from one sample in a study of vaccination and CD4 T cells after COVID-19. Sample treatment: approximately 11-day PBMC culture with coronavirus spike peptide pools or control peptides (ViraFEST assay). An Oncomine TCR Beta short-read assay was used to sequence the DNA from cultured CD4+ T cells. TCRdb re-called the PCR reads through MiXCR, storing one row per CDR3 protein. The sample lists more than 9,500 distinct CDR3 sequences; about half were seen once. For these receptors, no antigen is known. The sample was CD4+ T cells from blood, cultured in vitro. The receptors come from a human donor who had recovered from COVID-19.

This clonotype was seen more than once but under ten times. J is TRBJ2-5 and V is TRBV7-2; D gene unclear. The germline CDR1 and CDR2 sequences are SGHTA and FQGNSA. V was pared by 4 bases and J by 3 bases, with 6 bases between. The CDR3 covers 12 residues. The CDR3 coding sequence is TGTGCCAGCAGCTACAATAAAGAGACCCAGTACTTC. Amino acid sequence: CASSYNKETQYF. The whole variable domain, remainder taken from reference TRBV7-2 and TRBJ2-5, is GAGVSQSPSNKVTEKGKDVELRCDPISGHTALYWYRQSLGQGLEFLIYFQGNSAPDKSGLPSDRFSAERTGGSVSTLTIQRTQQEDSAVYLCASSYNKETQYFGPGTRLLVL.

This clonotype was picked up one time. The CDR3 here is CASSIPGLNEKLFF. Written as DNA, the CDR3 is TGTGCCAGTAGTATTCCGGGACTGAATGAAAAACTGTTTTTT. The V call is TRBV19, the J call TRBJ1-4; possibly TRBD1 for D (5 bases). Germline V gives CDR1 LNHDA, CDR2 SQIVND (reference sequence). This CDR3 has 14 amino acids. Trimming left V 3 bases short and J 5 bases short, with 10 bases between. The complete variable domain, with remaining parts taken from reference TRBV19 and TRBJ1-4, reads DGGITQSPKYLFRKEGQNVTLSCEQNLNHDAMYWYRQDPGQGLRLIYYSQIVNDFQKGDIAEGYSVSREKKESFPLTVTSAQKNPTAFYLCASSIPGLNEKLFFGSGTQLSVL.

This CDR3 reads CASSVASGGAQQFF. DNA of the CDR3: TGTGCCAGCAGTGTAGCGAGCGGGGGCGCCCAGCAGTTCTTC. The gene calls are TRBV2 and TRBJ2-1, with 8 nucleotides matching TRBD2. Per germline, CDR1 SNHLY and CDR2 FYNNEI. CDR3 size: 14 residues. V was pared by 4 bases and J by 11 bases, with 10 bases of the junction left unmatched.

The chain employs TRBV28 and TRBJ1-1, with a tentative D call TRBD1 (5 bases). Germline-derived CDR1 and CDR2 are MDHEN and SYDVKM. The CDR3 covers 16 residues. V was clipped by 10 bases and J by 0 bases, with 21 bases between them. The CDR3 spells CATAGLVHRLNTEAFF. The CDR3 DNA is TGTGCCACCGCAGGGCTCGTCCACCGCTTGAACACTGAAGCTTTCTTT.

This chain links TRBV28 with TRBJ2-6; D is perhaps TRBD1 (5 bases). Germline V lookup: CDR1 MDHEN, CDR2 SYDVKM. The CDR3 runs to 15 residues. V lost 6 bases to trimming and J lost 2 bases, with 11 bases between them. DNA for the CDR3: TGTGCCAGCAGCCCCCCAGGGCCTGGGGCCAACGTCCTGACTTTC. This gives the protein CASSPPGPGANVLTF. Together with reference TRBV28 and TRBJ2-6, the CDR3 gives the full variable domain: DVKVTQSSRYLVKRTGEKVFLECVQDMDHENMFWYRQDPGLGLRLIYFSYDVKMKEKGDIPEGYSVSREKKERFSLILESASTNQTSMYLCASSPPGPGANVLTFGAGSRLTVL.

The chain uses TRBV28 and TRBJ1-3; possibly TRBD1 for D (6 bases). The CDR3 runs to 14 residues. Per germline, CDR1 MDHEN and CDR2 SYDVKM. Trimming stripped 7 bases from V and 2 bases from J, with 12 bases between. The chain's CDR3 is CASIWGAPGNTIYF. The CDR3 DNA is TGTGCCAGCATCTGGGGGGCCCCTGGAAACACCATATATTTT.

V usage is TRBV5-4 and J usage is TRBJ2-3, with a tentative D call TRBD2 (6 bases). Trimming left V 4 bases short and J 5 bases short, with 11 bases between. The CDR3 is made up of 13 amino acids. Looked up from germline, CDR1 is SGHNT and CDR2 is YYREEE (reference sequence). CDR3 nucleotide sequence: TGTGCCAGCAGCCCCGGAGGGCGAGATACGCAGTATTTT. It is translated as CASSPGGRDTQYF. The full variable domain, with the rest looked up from reference TRBV5-4 and TRBJ2-3, is ETGVTQSPTHLIKTRGQQVTLRCSSQSGHNTVSWYQQALGQGPQFIFQYYREEENGRGNFPPRFSGLQFPNYSSELNVNALELDDSALYLCASSPGGRDTQYFGPGTRLTVL.

This chain joins TRBV18 and TRBJ2-2; 9 bases map to TRBD1. CDR3 size: 16 residues. V shed 2 bases and J 3 bases; nucleotides not matched to a gene: 4. Germline CDR1 reads KGHSH; CDR2 reads LQKENI. The CDR3 region is CASSPRTGEDTGELFF. In nucleotides, the CDR3 is TGTGCCAGCTCACCAAGGACAGGGGAGGACACCGGGGAGCTGTTTTTT.

V gene TRBV7-2 combines with J gene TRBJ2-7; the D gene is possibly TRBD2 (7 bases). Germline V gene sequence: CDR1 SGHTA, CDR2 FQGNSA. Trimming pared 4 bases from V and 7 bases from J, leaving 23 bases between. The CDR3 is 16 residues long. CDR3 sequence: CASSSYPKGGQWEQYF. DNA for the CDR3: TGTGCCAGCAGCTCATACCCGAAGGGGGGGCAGTGGGAGCAGTACTTC.

The chain is built from TRBV11-3 and TRBJ2-2; tentative D call: TRBD2 (7 bases). The V gene lost 0 bases and the J gene lost 4 bases, with 15 bases spanning the gap. The CDR3 extends over 17 amino acids. Germline V gene lookup returns CDR1 SGHNT and CDR2 YENEEA. The CDR3 sequence: CASSLDLGGAFTGELFF. The CDR3 DNA is TGTGCCAGCAGCTTAGATCTAGGGGGGGCCTTCACCGGGGAGCTGTTTTTT.

The gene calls are TRBV9 and TRBJ1-2; D gene uncertain. The CDR3 contains 11 residues. Germline assignment: CDR1 SGDLS and CDR2 YYNGEE. V lost 0 bases and J lost 8, with 5 bases in between. The CDR3 nucleotides are TGTGCCAGCAGCGTAGGGCAGGGCTACACCTTC. Protein product: CASSVGQGYTF.

The chain combines TRBV20-1 with TRBJ2-1, with D unresolved. Germline V gives CDR1 DFQATT, CDR2 SNEGSKA (reference sequence). Trimming left V 5 bases short and J 4 bases short, with 9 bases between. The CDR3 consists of 12 residues. CDR3 DNA: TGCAGTGCTCCATCCCGGTACAATGAGCAGTTCTTC. Protein: CSAPSRYNEQFF.

The chain carries TRBV6-1 and TRBJ2-7; maybe TRBD1 (6 bases). The CDR3 is 14 residues long. CDR1 and CDR2 (germline): MNHNS, SASEGT. V lost 5 bases, J lost 3 bases, and 14 bases lay in between. The CDR3, as DNA: TGTGCCAGCAGTCCCTGGGAGACAGGCTACGAGCAGTACTTC. Amino acid sequence: CASSPWETGYEQYF.

This clonotype was seen only a few times. One junction end does not reproduce the germline sequence, and a read error may be involved. V gene TRBV7-7 combines with J gene TRBJ2-7, with D possibly being TRBD2 (6 bases). Germline V gene data show CDR1 as SSHAT and CDR2 as FNYEAQ (reference sequence). The CDR3 has 15 amino acids. CDR3 region: CASSLEPGVGYEQYF. The DNA of the CDR3 is TGTGCTAGCAGCTTAGAGCCGGGGGTAGGCTACGAGCAGTACTTC.

The chain joins TRBV10-3 to TRBJ2-5; perhaps TRBD2 as D (6 bases). V lost 3 bases and J lost 7, with 15 bases in between. This CDR3 region has 14 residues. Germline V gene sequence: CDR1 ENHRY, CDR2 SYGVKD. Here the CDR3 DNA reads TGTGCCATCAGTGACTACGGGAGCGGCGGGACCCAGTACTTC. Protein sequence: CAISDYGSGGTQYF.

This clonotype has just a few counts. The gene calls are TRBV20-1 and TRBJ1-1; possibly TRBD1 for D (5 bases). Germline assignment: CDR1 DFQATT and CDR2 SNEGSKA (reference sequence). V was pared by 6 bases and J by 5 bases, with 16 bases between. CDR3 length: 13 amino acids. CDR3 loop: CSAQPWEGTEAFF. CDR3 nucleotides: TGCAGTGCCCAGCCTTGGGAGGGGACTGAAGCTTTCTTT.

The chain employs TRBV20-1 and TRBJ2-1; 15 bases are shared with TRBD2. This CDR3 region has 18 residues. The trim removed 3 bases at V and 0 bases at J, leaving 6 bases unmatched. Germline V lookup: CDR1 DFQATT, CDR2 SNEGSKA (reference sequence). The CDR3 loop reads CSARNTGLAGGSYNEQFF. CDR3 coding DNA: TGCAGTGCTAGGAATACGGGACTAGCGGGGGGCTCCTACAATGAGCAGTTCTTC.

This CDR3 is CASSLRTGIKRGTEAFF. The CDR3 coding sequence is TGTGCCAGCAGCTTAAGGACAGGTATCAAGAGGGGCACTGAAGCTTTCTTT. This chain links TRBV11-3 with TRBJ1-1, with 7 bases matching TRBD1. Germline loops: CDR1 SGHNT, CDR2 YENEEA. The CDR3 totals 17 residues. The trim removed 2 bases at V and 4 bases at J, leaving 13 bases unmatched.

The table lists this clonotype with a few counts. This chain links TRBV19 with TRBJ1-1, with D unclear. Trimming removed 9 bases at V and 6 bases at J, with 17 bases between. Germline V gene data show CDR1 as LNHDA and CDR2 as SQIVND (reference sequence). CDR3 length equals 13 residues. The CDR3 DNA sequence: TGTGCCAGCACCGATCGAGGGCGGGCTGAAGCTTTCTTT. This translates into CASTDRGRAEAFF.

The rearrangement joins TRBV7-2 to TRBJ1-3; D call uncertain. Deletions cut 5 bases from V and 2 bases from J, with 7 bases between. The CDR3 has 13 amino acids. Germline loops: CDR1 SGHTA, CDR2 FQGNSA. The DNA of the CDR3 is TGTGCCAGCAGCCTCGGGGCTGGAAACACCATATATTTT. This encodes CASSLGAGNTIYF.

The chain links TRBV2 to TRBJ2-7, with D perhaps matching TRBD1 (6 bases). V was clipped by 2 bases and J by 2 bases, with 13 bases between them. Germline V gives CDR1 SNHLY, CDR2 FYNNEI. The CDR3 length is 15 residues. CDR3 DNA sequence: TGTGCCAGCAGTGAACAGGACAGTGCTGCCTACGAGCAGTACTTC. This codes for CASSEQDSAAYEQYF. The full variable domain, completed using reference TRBV2 and TRBJ2-7, is EPEVTQTPSHQVTQMGQEVILRCVPISNHLYFYWYRQILGQKVEFLVSFYNNEISEKSEIFDDQFSVERPDGSNFTLKIRSTKLEDSAMYFCASSEQDSAAYEQYFGPGTRLTVT.

The chain combines TRBV7-8 with TRBJ2-3; D gene uncertain. Trimming took off 2 bases at V and 0 bases at J, with 6 bases between the two ends. The length of the CDR3 is 14 residues. Germline CDR1 and CDR2: SGHVS and FQNEAQ. The CDR3 DNA sequence: TGTGCCAGCAGCTTACTATCTAGCACAGATACGCAGTATTTT. The encoded protein is CASSLLSSTDTQYF.

This clonotype was seen just once. The chain recombines TRBV6-4 with TRBJ2-1; 7 positions agree with TRBD2. The CDR3 is made up of 14 amino acids. Trimming cost V 6 bases and J 5 bases; bases outside gene matches: 7. Germline-derived CDR1 and CDR2 are MRHNA and SNTAGT. Here the CDR3 reads CASRLSGLDNEQFF. The DNA for the CDR3 is TGTGCCAGCAGACTTAGCGGGCTGGACAATGAGCAGTTCTTC.

The V call is TRBV2, the J call TRBJ1-3; unclear D gene. V was cut by 3 bases and J by 0 bases, with 6 bases left in between. The germline gives CDR1 SNHLY, CDR2 FYNNEI. CDR3 length: 14 residues. CDR3 nucleotides: TGTGCCAGCAGTGACGGCCTCTCTGGAAACACCATATATTTT. Amino acid sequence: CASSDGLSGNTIYF.

The V gene is TRBV6-2 or TRBV6-3, the J gene TRBJ1-5; no definite D call. There are 12 residues in the CDR3. V was shortened by 5 bases and J by 3 bases, with 5 bases between the two germline ends. Germline values: CDR1 MNHEY, CDR2 SVGEGT. CDR3 amino acids: CASSPPNQPQHF. CDR3 bases: TGTGCCAGCAGTCCGCCCAATCAGCCCCAGCATTTT.

V and J are TRBV14 and TRBJ2-3; possible D gene TRBD2, 6 bases. The V gene lost 1 base and the J gene lost 4 bases, with 9 bases spanning the gap. This CDR3 spans 14 amino acids. CDR1 and CDR2 (germline): SGHDN, FVKESK. This chain's CDR3 is CASSQALAADTQYF. CDR3 in DNA: TGTGCCAGCAGCCAAGCCTTAGCGGCAGATACGCAGTATTTT.

In its sample, this clonotype was seen a few times. The chain recombines TRBV24-1 with TRBJ2-1; D tentatively fits TRBD1 or TRBD2 (5 bases each). CDR3 length: 14 amino acids. V was cut by 0 bases and J by 5 bases, with 7 bases left in between. Germline loops: CDR1 KGHDR, CDR2 SFDVKD. CDR3 sequence reads: CATSDLGTNNEQFF. The CDR3 DNA is TGTGCCACCAGTGATTTGGGGACCAACAATGAGCAGTTCTTC.

This rearrangement joins TRBV6-1 to TRBJ2-7; TRBD2 might be the D (6 bases). The germline CDR1 and CDR2 sequences are MNHNS and SASEGT. Trimming removed 6 bases from V and 7 bases from J, with 10 bases in between. This CDR3 has 11 amino acids. In nucleotides, the CDR3 is TGTGCCAGCAGCCCCCGGGGGGAGCAGTACTTC. Encoded protein: CASSPRGEQYF.

The chain carries TRBV10-3 and TRBJ1-5, with 9 bases identical to TRBD1. CDR3 length: 14 residues. V was clipped by 4 bases and J by 6 bases; unmatched bases: 4. Germline values: CDR1 ENHRY, CDR2 SYGVKD. The CDR3 coding sequence is TGTGCCATCAGTGGGGACAGGGATAGTCAGCCCCAGCATTTT. Translated, it gives CAISGDRDSQPQHF.